The 22 T cell receptor beta chains reported below all come from one sample, sequenced in a study of shared clonotypes between healthy human individuals. Clones were read by immunoSEQ multiplex PCR, and TCRdb kept only the in-frame ones, dropping some. The data contain 600,000 to 700,000 clones, roughly 73% of them singletons. The sequencing input was memory CD4+ T cells sorted from blood. As to subset: CD45RA-negative fraction. Source of these receptors: a woman under 40 in good health.

The V call is TRBV7-9, the J call TRBJ1-1, with TRBD1 as a possible D gene (6 bases). Germline values: CDR1 SEHNR, CDR2 FQNEAQ (reference sequence). This CDR3 contains 15 residues. Trimming pared 4 bases from V and 2 bases from J, leaving 14 bases between. The CDR3 spells CASSSPAGANTEAFF. The CDR3, as DNA: TGTGCCAGCAGCTCCCCGGCAGGGGCTAACACTGAAGCTTTCTTT.

This chain uses TRBV30 with TRBJ2-1, with 9 bases that match TRBD2. The CDR3 contains 14 residues. Per germline, CDR1 GTSNPN and CDR2 SVGIG (reference sequence). With 8 bases clipped from V and 8 bases from J, the junction kept 13 bases outside the gene matches. The CDR3 spells CAGGGASGNHEQFF. The CDR3 nucleotides are TGTGCCGGCGGTGGGGCTAGCGGGAACCATGAGCAGTTCTTC.

J is TRBJ1-1 and V is TRBV27; a weak D match, TRBD1 (5 bases). V was cut by 5 bases and J by 1 base, with 11 bases left in between. The CDR3 is 14 amino acids. Germline V gene data show CDR1 as MNHEY and CDR2 as SMNVEV (reference sequence). CDR3 DNA sequence: TGTGCCAGCAGTGCCAAGGGGCAGAACACTGAAGCTTTCTTT. Encoded protein: CASSAKGQNTEAFF.

J is TRBJ1-2 and V is TRBV19; D is unresolved. Germline V gives CDR1 LNHDA, CDR2 SQIVND (reference sequence). The CDR3 is 13 amino acids. V gave up 5 bases and J gave up 5 bases, with 12 bases separating them. Here the CDR3 DNA reads TGTGCCAGTAGTTTACAGAGGGCGTATGGCTACACCTTC. Its translation is CASSLQRAYGYTF. Full variable domain (remainder filled in from reference TRBV19 and TRBJ1-2): DGGITQSPKYLFRKEGQNVTLSCEQNLNHDAMYWYRQDPGQGLRLIYYSQIVNDFQKGDIAEGYSVSREKKESFPLTVTSAQKNPTAFYLCASSLQRAYGYTFGSGTRLTVV.

The V call is TRBV28, the J call TRBJ2-1; 8 positions match TRBD1. The CDR3 runs to 15 residues. Germline values: CDR1 MDHEN, CDR2 SYDVKM. The V segment lost 7 bases and the J segment 1 base; nucleotides outside the gene matches: 6. In DNA, the CDR3 is TGTGCCAGCACCGGGACAGGCAATTCCTACAATGAGCAGTTCTTC. Translated, it gives CASTGTGNSYNEQFF.

V is TRBV11-2 and J is TRBJ2-3; 7 nucleotides agree with TRBD2. J lost 5 bases, V lost 4 bases, and 12 bases had no gene match. This CDR3 is built from 16 residues. Germline V gene data show CDR1 as SGHAT and CDR2 as FQNNGV. CDR3 region: CASSSWEGGPVDTQYF. The CDR3 region has the DNA TGTGCCAGCAGCTCATGGGAGGGAGGGCCGGTAGATACGCAGTATTTT. The full variable domain, rest sourced from reference TRBV11-2 and TRBJ2-3, is EAGVAQSPRYKIIEKRQSVAFWCNPISGHATLYWYQQILGQGPKLLIQFQNNGVVDDSQLPKDRFSAERLKGVDSTLKIQPAKLEDSAVYLCASSSWEGGPVDTQYFGPGTRLTVL.

The J gene is TRBJ1-1, the V gene TRBV15; TRBD1 agrees at 10 bases. Germline-derived CDR1 and CDR2 are LNHNV and YYDKDF (reference sequence). V lost 2 bases, J lost 5 bases, and 17 bases stayed unmatched. This CDR3 has 19 amino acids. The CDR3 DNA reads as TGTGCCACCAGCAGACCTAGGGCGGGACAGGGGACAGGGCGGACTGAAGCTTTCTTT. Translating it yields CATSRPRAGQGTGRTEAFF.

CDR3 DNA sequence: TGTGCCAGCAGTGGCGAGACTAGTTTCTCCTACAATGAGCAGTTCTTC. Its translation is CASSGETSFSYNEQFF. The gene calls are TRBV25-1 and TRBJ2-1, with a weak D call TRBD2 (6 bases). V was pared by 4 bases and J by 0 bases, with 13 bases between. This CDR3 is built from 16 residues. In germline, CDR1 is MGHDK, CDR2 SYGVNS.

The rearrangement links TRBV11-2 to TRBJ2-1; D remains ambiguous. This CDR3 has 14 amino acids. V lost 4 bases and J 3 bases, leaving 10 bases between the germline ends. In germline, CDR1 is SGHAT, CDR2 FQNNGV. The DNA for the CDR3 is TGTGCCAGCAGCTGGACCCCCGGCTACAATGAGCAGTTCTTC. It specifies CASSWTPGYNEQFF.

The CDR3 loop reads CASRSPYSNQPQHF. The CDR3 DNA reads TGTGCCAGCAGGTCACCGTATAGCAATCAGCCCCAGCATTTT. The chain employs TRBV28 and TRBJ1-5; D remains unclear. Per germline, CDR1 MDHEN and CDR2 SYDVKM. The ends were cut back, 6 bases at V and 0 bases at J, with 9 bases in the middle. CDR3 length: 14 residues.

The gene calls are TRBV21-1 and TRBJ2-3; TRBD2 is the table's D call and was not checked against the DNA. TRBV21-1 represents a pseudogene. The CDR3 runs 16 residues. CDR3 nucleotides: TGTGCCAGCAGCATGGAGACTAGCGGGAACACAGATACGCAGTATTTT. Its translation: CASSMETSGNTDTQYF.

The chain is built from TRBV7-8 and TRBJ2-7, with 8 bases lining up with TRBD2. The V gene end was trimmed by 3 bases and the J gene end by 1 base; junction bases not matched to a gene: 2. The CDR3 has 14 residues. The germline V gene encodes CDR1 SGHVS and CDR2 FQNEAQ. The CDR3 DNA sequence: TGTGCCAGCAGCTTTTTAGCGGGATCCTACGAGCAGTACTTC. This encodes CASSFLAGSYEQYF.

The rearrangement uses TRBV15 and TRBJ1-2; no firm D call. The CDR3 runs 14 residues. CDR1 and CDR2 from the germline V gene are LNHNV and YYDKDF (reference sequence). V was shortened by 1 base and J by 2 bases, with 8 bases between the two germline ends. This CDR3 is CATSRGAENYGYTF. In DNA, the CDR3 is TGTGCCACCAGCAGAGGTGCAGAGAACTATGGCTACACCTTC.

The chain has TRBV14 and TRBJ2-5; TRBD2 aligns across 14 bases. Trimming at V came to 2 bases and at J to 3 bases, leaving 2 bases not matched to a gene. The CDR3 runs 16 residues. Germline CDR1 SGHDN, CDR2 FVKESK. The CDR3 coding sequence is TGTGCCAGCAGCCAACTGGGACTAGCGGGAGAAGAGACCCAGTACTTC. This translates into CASSQLGLAGEETQYF. Together with reference TRBV14 and TRBJ2-5, the CDR3 gives the full variable domain: EAGVTQFPSHSVIEKGQTVTLRCDPISGHDNLYWYRRVMGKEIKFLLHFVKESKQDESGMPNNRFLAERTGGTYSTLKVQPAELEDSGVYFCASSQLGLAGEETQYFGPGTRLLVL.

The chain recombines TRBV19 with TRBJ2-2; 10 bases match TRBD2. This CDR3 region has 18 residues. The V and J ends lost 3 bases and 2 bases, in that order; junction bases with no gene match: 9. Germline V gene data show CDR1 as LNHDA and CDR2 as SQIVND (reference sequence). CDR3: CASSMRASGRTNTGELFF. CDR3 sequence (DNA): TGTGCCAGTAGTATGAGGGCTAGCGGGAGAACAAACACCGGGGAGCTGTTTTTT.

This clone was observed a few times. The rearrangement joins TRBV29-1 to TRBJ2-4; 8 positions agree with TRBD1. Germline V gene lookup returns CDR1 SQVTM and CDR2 ANQGSEA. V dropped 4 bases and J dropped 2; count of bases not matched to a gene: 4. CDR3 length: 14 amino acids. In DNA, the CDR3 is TGCAGCGTTGGACAGGGGACGACCAAAAACATTCAGTACTTC. It encodes CSVGQGTTKNIQYF.

This clone was recorded a few times. The chain combines TRBV20-1 with TRBJ2-3; no definite D call. CDR1 is DFQATT and CDR2 is SNEGSKA in the germline V gene (reference sequence). This CDR3 region has 11 residues. V gave up 0 bases and J gave up 8 bases, with 6 bases separating them. CDR3 sequence (DNA): TGCAGTGCTAGAGATGGAAGTACGCAGTATTTT. Residues: CSARDGSTQYF.

This sequence joins TRBV4-1 and TRBJ2-1; 7 bases align to TRBD1. V lost 1 base to trimming and J lost 2 bases; unmatched junction nucleotides: 5. The CDR3 is 16 amino acids. CDR1 and CDR2 from the germline V gene are MGHRA and YSYEKL. The CDR3 DNA reads TGCGCCAGCAGCCAAGGACAGGGAGAGCCCTACAATGAGCAGTTCTTC. Residues: CASSQGQGEPYNEQFF.

This clone occurred a few times. V usage is TRBV19 and J usage is TRBJ2-4, with D maybe TRBD2 (5 bases). The CDR3 is 16 amino acids. CDR1 is LNHDA and CDR2 is SQIVND in the germline V gene (reference sequence). Trimming pared 6 bases from V and 0 bases from J, leaving 15 bases between. The CDR3 DNA sequence: TGTGCCAGTAGGGACCTCGGCGGGCTAGCCAAAAACATTCAGTACTTC. Its protein is CASRDLGGLAKNIQYF. The full variable domain, with the rest looked up from reference TRBV19 and TRBJ2-4, is DGGITQSPKYLFRKEGQNVTLSCEQNLNHDAMYWYRQDPGQGLRLIYYSQIVNDFQKGDIAEGYSVSREKKESFPLTVTSAQKNPTAFYLCASRDLGGLAKNIQYFGAGTRLSVL.

V usage is TRBV28 and J usage is TRBJ1-4, with a tentative D call TRBD1 (5 bases). The CDR3 totals 17 residues. From germline, CDR1 is MDHEN and CDR2 SYDVKM. Trimming removed 3 bases at V and 5 bases at J, with 19 bases between. DNA for the CDR3: TGTGCCAGCAGTTTTTCGAAGGGACCTCGGAGGAATGAAAAACTGTTTTTT. This gives the protein CASSFSKGPRRNEKLFF.

The chain carries TRBV28 and TRBJ2-3, with D unresolved. Germline V gives CDR1 MDHEN, CDR2 SYDVKM. V was clipped by 5 bases and J by 0 bases, with 6 bases between them. The CDR3 runs to 13 residues. The CDR3 loop is CASSTYSTDTQYF. CDR3 DNA sequence: TGTGCCAGCAGTACGTACAGCACAGATACGCAGTATTTT.

The DNA of the CDR3 is TGTGCCAGTAGTATTCTCCACGGGACAGTTCTGTCCTACGAGCAGTACTTC. Its translation: CASSILHGTVLSYEQYF. The rearrangement joins TRBV19 to TRBJ2-7; 7 bases match TRBD1. CDR3 length equals 17 residues. Germline CDR1 is LNHDA and CDR2 is SQIVND (reference sequence). V dropped 3 bases and J dropped 1; count of bases not matched to a gene: 12. The whole variable domain, filled in from reference TRBV19 and TRBJ2-7, reads DGGITQSPKYLFRKEGQNVTLSCEQNLNHDAMYWYRQDPGQGLRLIYYSQIVNDFQKGDIAEGYSVSREKKESFPLTVTSAQKNPTAFYLCASSILHGTVLSYEQYFGPGTRLTVT.